This paragraph reports one T cell receptor (beta chain). There is no known antigen for this receptor. No base qualities exist here, and no much larger clone lies one base off it. Patients with autoimmune disease history or receiving systemic immunosuppression were excluded from the trial. Peripheral blood for TCR sequencing was collected from all dose cohorts at baseline, on cycle 4 day 1, and on cycle 7 day 1. The samples were drawn from a first-in-human, open-label, multicenter phase I dose-escalation trial of ivuxolimab. Adults with locally advanced or metastatic melanoma, renal cell, hepatocellular, or head and neck squamous cell carcinoma were enrolled in the trial. Before TCR sequencing, CD4+ T cells and CD8+ T cells from peripheral blood were sorted into separate populations. This specimen comes from a study of OX40 agonist ivuxolimab in advanced cancers. About the study as a whole: Ivuxolimab was an agonistic, fully human IgG2 monoclonal antibody directed against OX40 (CD134), a costimulatory receptor. Intravenous ivuxolimab was administered to patients every 2 weeks at six dose levels: 0.01, 0.1, 0.3, 1.5, 3 and 10 mg/kg. Of the 50 to 55 patients in dose escalation, about 20 had hepatocellular carcinoma, some 15 had melanoma, 9 had renal cell carcinoma and 9 had head and neck cancer. In the dose-escalation cohort, 70% to 85% of patients were male, and the mean age was roughly 60 years with a range of about 20 to 80. Prior anti-PD-1, anti-PD-L1 or anti-CTLA-4 therapy was permitted, and about two fifths of dose-escalation patients had received checkpoint inhibitors. Three dose-escalation patients achieved partial responses, one with hepatocellular carcinoma and two with cutaneous melanoma. Peripheral TCRbeta sequencing aimed to test whether ivuxolimab altered TCR sequence diversity and caused clonal T-cell expansion. The paper covers the monotherapy dose-escalation part of the phase I ivuxolimab trial, which included N of about 50 patients.

In the germline V gene, CDR1 corresponds to MDHEN and CDR2 to SYDVKM. Counted from cysteine to phenylalanine, this CDR3 has 14 amino acids. CDR3 DNA only is kept here, 42 bases in frame from base 1. V loses 4 bases of germline sequence and J loses 3 bases, and the interval between the two ends is 12 bases. Genomic DNA was isolated from the sorted cells so that the TCRbeta CDR3 region could be sequenced. TCRbeta CDR3 regions were sequenced using the immunoSEQ Assay. Held by TCRdb, this immuneACCESS table contains in-frame sequences only and omits some clones. Under half of the omission traces to an unresolved V gene where checked; the cause of the rest is unknown. The sample includes 130,000 or so clones, with about nine tenths observed a single time. 0.95% to 1.4% of the sample is in the top ten clones. Overall study outcomes, separate from this receptor: In the 0.1-3.0 mg/kg groups, partial responders had among the lowest normalized peripheral clonal expansion, particularly in CD8+ T cells. Which antigens the clonally expanded peripheral T cells were specific for was not determined. Low levels of normalized T-cell clonal expansion were also shown by some nonresponding patients. After ivuxolimab, CD8+ T cells had more expanded clones than CD4+ T cells on average. At doses of 0.1 to 3.0 mg/kg, clonal expansion of both CD4+ and CD8+ blood T cells was observed from baseline to week 6.

The sequence was obtained from an adult with an advanced solid tumor such as melanoma, head and neck, liver or kidney cancer. The sequenced sample was CD4+ or CD8+ T cells sorted from blood, obtained in a trial of the OX40 agonist ivuxolimab. The chain uses TRBV28 and TRBJ1-1; confidence is insufficient to name the D gene. In nucleotides, the sequence is TGTGCCAGCAGTTCCCGAGGACGGCACACTGAAGCTTTCTTT. The resulting protein is CASSSRGRHTEAFF.